The present TCR beta chain was sequenced within a study of monozygotic twins with inflammatory bowel disease. A note on this clonotype: The antigen remains undetermined.

Template switching incorporated UMIs with a 6-nucleotide sample barcode. TCRdb reprocessed the 5' RACE reads, with one entry per CDR3 protein and no DNA. This sample's clone table lists some 400,000 distinct CDR3 sequences. Germline CDR1 is SGHRS and CDR2 is YFSETQ. This CDR3 is built from 14 residues. The study's findings and limits: Healthy twins showed more clonotype sharing with others than IBD patients, especially patients with disease activity.

The clonotype was recovered from a human donor with ulcerative colitis or Crohn's disease, or a healthy co-twin of an affected twin (not recorded which). The chain joins TRBV5-1 to TRBJ1-2. The specimen sequenced was blood. CDR3 amino acids: CASSLSESSYGYTF.